These 14 T cell receptor beta chains came from one sample sequenced in a study of high-grade serous ovarian cancer treatment subgroups (dated by TCRdb to about 2021). Library preparation was by the immunoSEQ multiplex PCR assay. TCRdb holds this immuneACCESS table with in-frame rearrangements only. Some clones are missing; in checked studies, unresolved V genes explain under half, and the rest has no known cause. The sample includes under 1,500 clones, with approximately 75% observed a single time. The ten most abundant clones make up roughly 18% of the sample. Tumor samples were obtained before definitive surgery or chemotherapy. Sequenced: tumor tissue. The source of these receptors is a human donor with high-grade serous ovarian cancer.

This clone was observed a few times. The chain couples TRBV28 to TRBJ2-7, with 9 bases lining up with TRBD1. This CDR3 comprises 15 residues. The V and J ends lost 4 bases and 0 bases, in that order; junction bases with no gene match: 4. Germline CDR1 reads MDHEN; CDR2 reads SYDVKM. The CDR3, as DNA: TGTGCCAGCAGTTCCACGGGACAGGGCTCCTACGAGCAGTACTTC. It is translated as CASSSTGQGSYEQYF.

This chain links TRBV4-3 with TRBJ2-3; 9 bases match TRBD1. V shed 3 bases, J shed 6 bases, and the junction held 7 bases outside the gene matches. The CDR3 totals 15 residues. Germline assignment: CDR1 LGHNA and CDR2 YSLEER. The CDR3 DNA reads TGCGCCAGCAGCCACCTCGACAGGGGGTTGGATACGCAGTATTTT. This sequence encodes CASSHLDRGLDTQYF.

In the case of this clone: In the same sample, other DNA sequences code for this CDR3. J is TRBJ2-1 and V is TRBV28; D possibly uses TRBD1 or TRBD2 (5 bases each). The V gene's germline CDR1 is MDHEN and CDR2 SYDVKM. The CDR3 runs to 15 residues. V lost 3 bases, J lost 7 bases, and 16 bases lay in between. Written as DNA, the CDR3 is TGTGCCAGCAGTTTGCCAGGGACCCCTGGGAATGAGCAGTTCTTC. This translates into CASSLPGTPGNEQFF.

The gene calls are TRBV11-3 and TRBJ2-2; D call uncertain. CDR1 and CDR2 from the germline V gene are SGHNT and YENEEA. The CDR3 length is 13 residues. Trimming took 5 bases from V and 7 from J, leaving 11 bases between them. CDR3 bases: TGTGCCAGCAGCCCCGTGCCCGGCGGGGAGCTGTTTTTT. Protein: CASSPVPGGELFF.

V usage is TRBV6-1 and J usage is TRBJ2-4; TRBD2 matches 8 bases. This CDR3 region has 17 residues. Trimming at V came to 4 bases and at J to 1 base, leaving 9 bases not matched to a gene. Germline CDR1 MNHNS, CDR2 SASEGT. CDR3 amino acids: CASSVRREVEAKNIQYF. CDR3 sequence (DNA): TGTGCCAGCAGTGTCCGGCGGGAGGTCGAGGCCAAAAACATTCAGTACTTC.

The chain joins TRBV4-2 to TRBJ1-2; possibly TRBD1 for D (5 bases). Germline V gene lookup returns CDR1 LGHNA and CDR2 YNFKEQ. With 0 bases removed from V and 5 bases from J, the gap between germline ends came to 19 bases. The CDR3 consists of 17 residues. This CDR3 is CASSQDGTGRGRYGYTF. The CDR3 region has the DNA TGTGCCAGCAGCCAAGACGGTACAGGTCGGGGGAGATATGGCTACACCTTC.

This clone has only one observation. The chain carries TRBV28 and TRBJ2-7; 7 bases fit TRBD1. The CDR3 length is 15 residues. The germline V gene has CDR1 MDHEN and CDR2 SYDVKM. V gave up 3 bases and J gave up 6 bases; unmatched junction bases: 11. The CDR3, as DNA: TGTGCCAGCAGTTTTTCGGGACAGCCTGGGCTCGAGCAGTACTTC. Its protein is CASSFSGQPGLEQYF.

The gene calls are TRBV4-1 and TRBJ2-7; D perhaps matches TRBD2 (6 bases). V gave up 0 bases and J gave up 5 bases, with 8 bases separating them. In germline, CDR1 is MGHRA, CDR2 YSYEKL. CDR3 length: 13 residues. CDR3 bases: TGCGCCAGCAGCCAAGAAGGAGGGGACGAGCAGTACTTC. It encodes CASSQEGGDEQYF.

The genes are TRBV28 and TRBJ1-1, with D perhaps matching TRBD1 (6 bases). Germline V gene sequence: CDR1 MDHEN, CDR2 SYDVKM. The CDR3 is made up of 15 amino acids. V shed 5 bases and J shed 1 base, with 14 bases lying between them. CDR3 DNA sequence: TGTGCCAGCAGTCCCTCGGGACACCCGAACACTGAAGCTTTCTTT. Translation gives CASSPSGHPNTEAFF.

This chain joins TRBV28 and TRBJ2-7; tentative D call: TRBD2 (6 bases). The CDR3 runs to 15 residues. Germline values: CDR1 MDHEN, CDR2 SYDVKM. The germline V and J ends were trimmed by 6 bases and 3 bases, with 18 bases remaining between them. This CDR3 is CASSPNGSPLYEQYF. The CDR3 DNA sequence: TGTGCCAGCAGCCCAAACGGGAGCCCCCTCTACGAGCAGTACTTC.

This clone was observed a handful of times. An end of the junction does not agree with germline; a read error may underlie this. This sequence joins TRBV28 and TRBJ1-5; D is unresolved. The CDR3 is made up of 15 amino acids. Germline lookup yields CDR1 MDHEN and CDR2 SYDVKM. The CDR3 is CASSPPGYPNLPQHF. DNA for the CDR3: TGTGCCAGCAGTCCACCGGGGTATCCTAATCTGCCCCAGCATTTT.

V usage is TRBV28 and J usage is TRBJ2-5; D is possibly TRBD1 or TRBD2 (5 bases each). Deletions cut 3 bases from V and 2 bases from J, with 13 bases between. The CDR3 length is 15 residues. The V gene's germline CDR1 is MDHEN and CDR2 SYDVKM. The CDR3 sequence: CASSFPGRPQETQYF. CDR3 in DNA: TGTGCCAGCAGTTTTCCGGGACGTCCACAAGAGACCCAGTACTTC. Filled out from reference TRBV28 and TRBJ2-5, the complete variable domain reads DVKVTQSSRYLVKRTGEKVFLECVQDMDHENMFWYRQDPGLGLRLIYFSYDVKMKEKGDIPEGYSVSREKKERFSLILESASTNQTSMYLCASSFPGRPQETQYFGPGTRLLVL.

This chain connects TRBV7-6 to TRBJ2-1, with D perhaps matching TRBD2 (5 bases). The CDR3 covers 17 residues. In germline, CDR1 is SGHVS, CDR2 FNYEAQ. Trimming cost V 1 base and J 0 bases, with 13 bases left between them. The CDR3 region is CASSLDTAANSYNEQFF. DNA for the CDR3: TGTGCCAGCAGCTTAGATACAGCGGCCAACTCCTACAATGAGCAGTTCTTC.

The rearrangement links TRBV15 to TRBJ2-7, with D possibly matching TRBD2 (5 bases). The CDR3 runs to 18 residues. Germline CDR1 is LNHNV and CDR2 is YYDKDF (reference sequence). The V and J ends lost 0 bases and 2 bases respectively, with 20 bases between them. The CDR3 region is CATSRDYGPSGVPYEQYF. The CDR3 nucleotides read TGTGCCACCAGCAGAGATTATGGCCCTTCCGGGGTCCCCTACGAGCAGTACTTC.